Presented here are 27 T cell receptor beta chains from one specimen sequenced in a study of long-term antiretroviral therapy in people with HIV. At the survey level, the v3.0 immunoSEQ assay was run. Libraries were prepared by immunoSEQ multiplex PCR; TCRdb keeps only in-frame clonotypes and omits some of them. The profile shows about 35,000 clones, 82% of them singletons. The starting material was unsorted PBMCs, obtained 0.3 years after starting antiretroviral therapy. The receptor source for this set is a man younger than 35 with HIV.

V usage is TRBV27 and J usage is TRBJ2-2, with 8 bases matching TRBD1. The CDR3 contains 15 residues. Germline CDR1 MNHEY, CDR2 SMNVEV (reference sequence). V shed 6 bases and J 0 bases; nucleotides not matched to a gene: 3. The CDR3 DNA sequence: TGTGCCAGCAGGGTACAGGGGGCGAACACCGGGGAGCTGTTTTTT. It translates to CASRVQGANTGELFF.

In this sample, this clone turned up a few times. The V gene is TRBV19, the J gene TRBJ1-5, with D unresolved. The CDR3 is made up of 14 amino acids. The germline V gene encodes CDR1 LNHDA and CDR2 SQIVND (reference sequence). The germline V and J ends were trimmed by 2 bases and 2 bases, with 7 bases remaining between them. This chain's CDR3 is CASSIIGGNQPQHF. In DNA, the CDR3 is TGTGCCAGTAGTATAATCGGTGGCAATCAGCCCCAGCATTTT.

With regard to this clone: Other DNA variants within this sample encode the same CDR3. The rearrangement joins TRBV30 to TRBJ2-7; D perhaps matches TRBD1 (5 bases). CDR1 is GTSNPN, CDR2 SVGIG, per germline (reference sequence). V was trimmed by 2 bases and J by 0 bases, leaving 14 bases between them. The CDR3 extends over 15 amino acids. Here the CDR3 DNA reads TGTGCCTGGAGTCCCACAGGAGACGTCTCCTACGAGCAGTACTTC. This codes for CAWSPTGDVSYEQYF.

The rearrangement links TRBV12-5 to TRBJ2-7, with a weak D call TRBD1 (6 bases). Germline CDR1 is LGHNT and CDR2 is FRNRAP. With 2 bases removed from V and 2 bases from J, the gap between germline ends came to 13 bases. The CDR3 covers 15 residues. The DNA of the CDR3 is TGTGCTAGTGGTTTGAGGGCAGGGGCGGCCTACGAGCAGTACTTC. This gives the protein CASGLRAGAAYEQYF.

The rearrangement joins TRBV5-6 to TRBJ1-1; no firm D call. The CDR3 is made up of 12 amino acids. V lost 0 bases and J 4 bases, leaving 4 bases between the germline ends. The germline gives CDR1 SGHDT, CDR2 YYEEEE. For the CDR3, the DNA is TGTGCCAGCAGCTTGGGGGCCACTGAAGCTTTCTTT. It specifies CASSLGATEAFF.

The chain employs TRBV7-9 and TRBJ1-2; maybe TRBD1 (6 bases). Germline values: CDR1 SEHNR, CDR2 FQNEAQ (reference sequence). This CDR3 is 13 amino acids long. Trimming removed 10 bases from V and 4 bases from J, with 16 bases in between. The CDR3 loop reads CATRQADGYGYTF. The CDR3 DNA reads TGTGCCACCCGACAGGCGGACGGCTATGGCTACACCTTC.

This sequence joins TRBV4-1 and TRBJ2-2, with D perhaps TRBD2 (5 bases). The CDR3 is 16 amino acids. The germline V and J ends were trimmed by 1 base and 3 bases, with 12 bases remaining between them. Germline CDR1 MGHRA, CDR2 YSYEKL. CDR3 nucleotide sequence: TGCGCCAGCAGCCAAGGACGGAGGCGGGACACCGGGGAGCTGTTTTTT. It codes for CASSQGRRRDTGELFF.

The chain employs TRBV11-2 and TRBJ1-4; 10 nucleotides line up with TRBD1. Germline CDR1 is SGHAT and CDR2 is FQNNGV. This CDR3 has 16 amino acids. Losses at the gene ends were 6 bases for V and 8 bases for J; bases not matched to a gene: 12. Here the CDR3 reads CASRPYPGTGVEKLFF. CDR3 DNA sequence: TGTGCCAGCAGACCTTACCCCGGGACAGGGGTCGAAAAACTGTTTTTT.

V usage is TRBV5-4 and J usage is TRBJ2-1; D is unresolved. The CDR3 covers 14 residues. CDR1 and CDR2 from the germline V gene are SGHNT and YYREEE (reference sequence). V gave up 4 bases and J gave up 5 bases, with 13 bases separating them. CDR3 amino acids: CASSTPRRDNEQFF. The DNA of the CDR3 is TGTGCCAGCAGCACACCTAGACGGGACAATGAGCAGTTCTTC.

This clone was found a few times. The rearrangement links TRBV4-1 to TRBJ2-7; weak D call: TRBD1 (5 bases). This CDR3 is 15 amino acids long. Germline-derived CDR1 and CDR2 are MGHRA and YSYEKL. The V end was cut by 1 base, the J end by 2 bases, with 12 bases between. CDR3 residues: CASSQVDDSTYEQYF. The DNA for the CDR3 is TGCGCCAGCAGCCAAGTCGACGACAGCACCTACGAGCAGTACTTC.

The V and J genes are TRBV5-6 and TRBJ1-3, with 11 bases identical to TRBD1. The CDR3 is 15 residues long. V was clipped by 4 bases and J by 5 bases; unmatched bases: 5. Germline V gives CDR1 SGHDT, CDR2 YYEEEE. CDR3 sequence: CASSPDRGPRNTIYF. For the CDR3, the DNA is TGTGCCAGCAGCCCGGACAGGGGGCCGAGAAACACCATATATTTT.

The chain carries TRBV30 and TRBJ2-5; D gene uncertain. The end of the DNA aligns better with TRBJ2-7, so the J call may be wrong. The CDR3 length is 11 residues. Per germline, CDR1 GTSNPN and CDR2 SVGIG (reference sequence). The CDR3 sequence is CAWSIGHEQYF. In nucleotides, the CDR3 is TGTGCCTGGAGCATCGGGCACGAGCAGTACTTC.

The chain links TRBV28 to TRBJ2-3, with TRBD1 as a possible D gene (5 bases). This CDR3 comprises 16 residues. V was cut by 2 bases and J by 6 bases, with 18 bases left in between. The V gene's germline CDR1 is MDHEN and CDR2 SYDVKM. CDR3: CASSLVAGRWSDTQYF. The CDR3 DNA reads TGTGCCAGCAGTTTAGTGGCAGGGCGTTGGTCGGATACGCAGTATTTT. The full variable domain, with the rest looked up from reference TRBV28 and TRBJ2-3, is DVKVTQSSRYLVKRTGEKVFLECVQDMDHENMFWYRQDPGLGLRLIYFSYDVKMKEKGDIPEGYSVSREKKERFSLILESASTNQTSMYLCASSLVAGRWSDTQYFGPGTRLTVL.

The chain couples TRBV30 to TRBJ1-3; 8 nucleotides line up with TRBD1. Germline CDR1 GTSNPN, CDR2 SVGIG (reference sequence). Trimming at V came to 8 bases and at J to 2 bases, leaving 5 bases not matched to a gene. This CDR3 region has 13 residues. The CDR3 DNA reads TGTGCCCGCGGACAGGGCGCTGGAAACACCATATATTTT. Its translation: CARGQGAGNTIYF.

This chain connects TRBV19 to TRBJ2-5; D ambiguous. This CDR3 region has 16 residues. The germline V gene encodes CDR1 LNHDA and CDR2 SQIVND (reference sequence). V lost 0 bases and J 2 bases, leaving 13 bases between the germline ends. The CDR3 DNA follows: TGTGCCAGTAGTATAGATCGCCAGGACCCACAAGAGACCCAGTACTTC. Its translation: CASSIDRQDPQETQYF.

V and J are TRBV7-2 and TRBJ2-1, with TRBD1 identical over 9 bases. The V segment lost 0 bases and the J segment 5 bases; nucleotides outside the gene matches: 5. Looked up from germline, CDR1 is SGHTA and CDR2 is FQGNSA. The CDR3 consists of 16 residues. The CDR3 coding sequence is TGTGCCAGCAGCTTAGCACGGACAGGGGTCCACAATGAGCAGTTCTTC. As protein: CASSLARTGVHNEQFF.

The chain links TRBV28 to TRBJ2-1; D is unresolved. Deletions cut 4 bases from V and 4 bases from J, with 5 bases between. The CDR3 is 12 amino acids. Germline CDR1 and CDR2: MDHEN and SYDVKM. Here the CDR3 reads CASSSRYNEQFF. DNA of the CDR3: TGTGCCAGCAGTTCTAGATACAATGAGCAGTTCTTC. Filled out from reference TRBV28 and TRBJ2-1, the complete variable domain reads DVKVTQSSRYLVKRTGEKVFLECVQDMDHENMFWYRQDPGLGLRLIYFSYDVKMKEKGDIPEGYSVSREKKERFSLILESASTNQTSMYLCASSSRYNEQFFGPGTRLTVL.

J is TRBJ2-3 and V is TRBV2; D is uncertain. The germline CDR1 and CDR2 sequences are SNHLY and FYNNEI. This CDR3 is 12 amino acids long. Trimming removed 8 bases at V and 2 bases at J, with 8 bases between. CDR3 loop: CASGDHTDTQYF. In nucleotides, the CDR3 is TGTGCCAGCGGGGATCACACAGATACGCAGTATTTT.

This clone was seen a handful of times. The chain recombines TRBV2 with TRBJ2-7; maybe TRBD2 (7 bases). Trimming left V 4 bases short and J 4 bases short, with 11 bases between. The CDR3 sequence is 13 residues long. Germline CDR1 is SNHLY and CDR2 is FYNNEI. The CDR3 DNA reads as TGTGCCAGCAGTGTCGGGGGGCCGTACGAGCAGTACTTC. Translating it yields CASSVGGPYEQYF.

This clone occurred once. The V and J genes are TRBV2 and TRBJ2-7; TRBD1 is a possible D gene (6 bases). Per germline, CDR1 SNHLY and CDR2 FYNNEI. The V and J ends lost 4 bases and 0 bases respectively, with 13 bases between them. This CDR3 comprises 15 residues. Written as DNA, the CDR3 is TGTGCCAGCAGTGTTGGGACACAACCCTCCTACGAGCAGTACTTC. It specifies CASSVGTQPSYEQYF. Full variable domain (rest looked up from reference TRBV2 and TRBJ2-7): EPEVTQTPSHQVTQMGQEVILRCVPISNHLYFYWYRQILGQKVEFLVSFYNNEISEKSEIFDDQFSVERPDGSNFTLKIRSTKLEDSAMYFCASSVGTQPSYEQYFGPGTRLTVT.

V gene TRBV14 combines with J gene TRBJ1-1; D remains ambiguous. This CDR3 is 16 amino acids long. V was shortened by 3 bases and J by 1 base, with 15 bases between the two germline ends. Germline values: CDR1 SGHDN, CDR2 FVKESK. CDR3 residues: CASSHGVDGRNTEAFF. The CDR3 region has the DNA TGTGCCAGCAGCCACGGAGTCGACGGACGGAACACTGAAGCTTTCTTT.

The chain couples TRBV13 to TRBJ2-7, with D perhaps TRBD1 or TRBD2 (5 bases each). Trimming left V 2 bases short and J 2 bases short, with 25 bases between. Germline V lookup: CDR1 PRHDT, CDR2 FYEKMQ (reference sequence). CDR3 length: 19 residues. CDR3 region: CASSLYPIRDGLQPYEQYF. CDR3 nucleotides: TGTGCCAGCAGCTTATATCCCATCAGGGACGGACTTCAACCCTACGAGCAGTACTTC.

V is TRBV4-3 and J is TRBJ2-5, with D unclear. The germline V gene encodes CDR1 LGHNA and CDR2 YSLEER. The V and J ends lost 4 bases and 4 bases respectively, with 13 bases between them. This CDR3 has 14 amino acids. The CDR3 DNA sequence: TGCGCCAGCAGCCCAAGGTTGACGGGAGAGACCCAGTACTTC. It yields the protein CASSPRLTGETQYF.

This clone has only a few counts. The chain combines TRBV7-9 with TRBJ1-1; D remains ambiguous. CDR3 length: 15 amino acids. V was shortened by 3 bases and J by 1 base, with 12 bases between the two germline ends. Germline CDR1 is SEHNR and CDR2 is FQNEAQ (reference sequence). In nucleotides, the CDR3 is TGTGCCAGCAGCTTCGGAGGTATAAGGAACACTGAAGCTTTCTTT. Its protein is CASSFGGIRNTEAFF.

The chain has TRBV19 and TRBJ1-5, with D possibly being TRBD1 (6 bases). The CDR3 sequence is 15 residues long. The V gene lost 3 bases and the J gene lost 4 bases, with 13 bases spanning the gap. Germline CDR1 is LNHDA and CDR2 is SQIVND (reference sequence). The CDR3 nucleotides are TGTGCCAGTAGTATTCTCCAGGGGAAGAATCAGCCCCAGCATTTT. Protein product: CASSILQGKNQPQHF.

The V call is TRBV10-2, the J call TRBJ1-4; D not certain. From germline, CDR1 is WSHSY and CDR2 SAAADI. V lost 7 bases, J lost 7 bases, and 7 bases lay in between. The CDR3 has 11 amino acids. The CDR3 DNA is TGCGCCAGCATGGAGGGTGAAAAACTGTTTTTT. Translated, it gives CASMEGEKLFF.

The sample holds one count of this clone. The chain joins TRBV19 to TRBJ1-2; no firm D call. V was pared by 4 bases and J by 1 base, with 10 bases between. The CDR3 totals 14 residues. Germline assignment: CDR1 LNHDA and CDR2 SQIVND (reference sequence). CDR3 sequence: CASSSQSVNYGYTF. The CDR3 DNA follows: TGTGCCAGTAGTAGTCAGTCGGTTAACTATGGCTACACCTTC.